The 10 T cell receptor beta chains listed next were all sequenced from one sample in a study of CD8 T cells in ankylosing spondylitis. TCRdb re-derived calls from the 5' RACE reads in MiXCR, one entry per CDR3 protein. This table holds fewer than 250,000 distinct CDR3 sequences, roughly a tenth found once. The sequencing input was blood, either unsorted or a sorted T cell fraction (not recorded which). The origin of the receptors is a male donor with ankylosing spondylitis or in good health (not recorded which).

This clonotype was observed many times. The rearrangement joins TRBV20-1 to TRBJ2-3, with D possibly TRBD1 on 6 matching bases. Looked up from germline, CDR1 is DFQATT and CDR2 is SNEGSKA (reference sequence). Between the trimmed V and J ends, which lost 4 bases and 0 bases, there was a span of 14 bases. CDR3 length equals 15 residues. The CDR3: CSATKPGQSTDTQYF. In nucleotides, the CDR3 is TGCAGTGCTACCAAACCCGGACAGAGCACAGATACGCAGTATTTT.

This clonotype was observed many times. This chain connects TRBV12-3 or TRBV12-4 to TRBJ2-2; the D is unclear. CDR3 length equals 10 residues. The CDR3 nucleotides read TGTGCTACCTGGGGAGGGGAGCTGTTTTTT. It codes for CATWGGELFF.

This clonotype was seen repeatedly, ten times or more. The rearrangement links TRBV10-3 to TRBJ2-3; 10 nucleotides match TRBD2. Germline-derived CDR1 and CDR2 are ENHRY and SYGVKD. The CDR3 is 16 amino acids. V was pared by 6 bases and J by 3 bases, with 9 bases of the junction left unmatched. For the CDR3, the DNA is TGTGCCATCAGCACGACTAGCGGGCACGAGACAGATACGCAGTATTTT. Amino acids: CAISTTSGHETDTQYF.

This clonotype was seen repeatedly, ten times or more. This rearrangement joins TRBV12-5 to TRBJ2-7; 8 bases match TRBD1. V shed 0 bases and J 2 bases; nucleotides not matched to a gene: 3. Germline CDR1 reads LGHNT; CDR2 reads FRNRAP. The CDR3 runs 15 residues. The CDR3 reads CASGLVQGQAYEQYF. The CDR3 DNA sequence: TGTGCTAGTGGTTTGGTTCAGGGACAGGCCTACGAGCAGTACTTC. Based on the CDR3 plus reference TRBV12-5 and TRBJ2-7, the full variable domain is DARVTQTPRHKVTEMGQEVTMRCQPILGHNTVFWYRQTMMQGLELLAYFRNRAPLDDSGMPKDRFSAEMPDATLATLKIQPSEPRDSAVYFCASGLVQGQAYEQYFGPGTRLTVT.

In this sample, this clonotype turned up many times. The genes are TRBV3-1 and TRBJ2-1; D remains unclear. Per the germline V gene, CDR1 is LGHDT and CDR2 is YNNKEL (reference sequence). Trimming shortened V by 6 bases and J by 6 bases, and 6 bases separated the two germline ends. The CDR3 contains 11 residues. The CDR3 here is CASSNVNEQFF. DNA of the CDR3: TGTGCCAGCAGTAACGTCAATGAGCAGTTCTTC.

Ten or more counts support this clonotype. The chain employs TRBV29-1 and TRBJ1-1; possible D gene TRBD1, 6 bases. Trimming left V 4 bases short and J 4 bases short, with 16 bases between. The CDR3 is 14 amino acids. Germline V gives CDR1 SQVTM, CDR2 ANQGSEA. The CDR3 DNA sequence: TGCAGCGTTGGGGCGTGGGGGCAGGCCACTGAAGCTTTCTTT. This codes for CSVGAWGQATEAFF.

This clonotype was seen at least ten times. The V and J genes are TRBV2 and TRBJ2-1; 7 bases agree with TRBD2. In germline, CDR1 is SNHLY, CDR2 FYNNEI. Trimming at V came to 6 bases and at J to 2 bases, leaving 22 bases not matched to a gene. This CDR3 spans 20 amino acids. The CDR3 region is CASSGFLVGSGFRPYNEQFF. The CDR3 DNA is TGTGCCAGCAGCGGATTCTTGGTGGGTAGCGGGTTCCGACCCTACAATGAGCAGTTCTTC.

This clonotype appeared many times. This chain connects TRBV6-5 to TRBJ2-3; D might be TRBD2 (6 bases). The CDR3 has 16 amino acids. V lost 0 bases, J lost 3 bases, and 13 bases lay in between. Looked up from germline, CDR1 is MNHEY and CDR2 is SVGAGI. The CDR3 loop is CASSYSMGRTTDTQYF. The DNA for the CDR3 is TGTGCCAGCAGTTACTCGATGGGGAGGACAACAGATACGCAGTATTTT.

This clonotype was counted many times. V usage is TRBV6-5 and J usage is TRBJ1-1; D is ambiguous. Germline CDR1 and CDR2: MNHEY and SVGAGI. Trimming removed 0 bases at V and 3 bases at J, with 11 bases between. The length of the CDR3 is 15 residues. CDR3 loop: CASSYSLRTDTEAFF. Written as DNA, the CDR3 is TGTGCCAGCAGTTACTCGCTTAGGACGGACACTGAAGCTTTCTTT.

As regards this clonotype: A much more abundant neighbour one base away suggests this may be a read error. V is TRBV3-1 and J is TRBJ2-1; tentatively, D is TRBD1 or TRBD2 (5 bases each). Germline V gene sequence: CDR1 LGHDT, CDR2 YNNKEL (reference sequence). This CDR3 spans 19 amino acids. The CDR3 is CACSSWSLQGVEGYNEQFF. The CDR3 nucleotides are TGTGCCTGCAGTTCGTGGAGCCTTCAGGGAGTTGAGGGCTACAATGAGCAGTTCTTC.